The present entry profiles one T cell receptor beta chain with its context. PCR amplification relied on 60 Vbeta primers (plus 13 Jbeta primers). Some clones are missing from TCRdb's copy, which holds only in-frame ones; the method was immunoSEQ multiplex PCR. Among about 89,000 clones listed, approximately 63% were seen once. This CDR3 comprises 15 residues. The germline gives CDR1 SSHAT, CDR2 FNYEAQ (reference sequence). The J segment lost 7 bases and the V segment lost 4 bases, leaving 9 bases of the junction unmatched. This record belongs to a study of cytomegalovirus exposure and HLA in healthy donors.

The specimen was PBMCs. This chain connects TRBV7-7 to TRBJ2-1; 8 bases map to TRBD2. This receptor was obtained from a woman in her twenties or thirties in good health and CMV-seronegative. The CDR3 region is CASSSLRGVRNEQFF. CDR3 bases: TGTGCCAGCAGCTCGCTGCGGGGGGTTAGGAATGAGCAGTTCTTC.